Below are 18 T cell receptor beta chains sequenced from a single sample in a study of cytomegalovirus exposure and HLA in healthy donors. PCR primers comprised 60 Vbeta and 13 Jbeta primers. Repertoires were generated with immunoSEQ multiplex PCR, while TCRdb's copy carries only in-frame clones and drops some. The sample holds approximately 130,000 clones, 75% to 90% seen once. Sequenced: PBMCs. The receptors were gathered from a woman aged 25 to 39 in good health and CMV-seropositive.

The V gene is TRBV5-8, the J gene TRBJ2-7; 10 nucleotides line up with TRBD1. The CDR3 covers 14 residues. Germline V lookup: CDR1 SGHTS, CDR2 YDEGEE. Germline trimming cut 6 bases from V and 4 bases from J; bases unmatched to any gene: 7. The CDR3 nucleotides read TGTGCCAGCAATAGGGACAGGGGCCCTTACGAGCAGTACTTC. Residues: CASNRDRGPYEQYF.

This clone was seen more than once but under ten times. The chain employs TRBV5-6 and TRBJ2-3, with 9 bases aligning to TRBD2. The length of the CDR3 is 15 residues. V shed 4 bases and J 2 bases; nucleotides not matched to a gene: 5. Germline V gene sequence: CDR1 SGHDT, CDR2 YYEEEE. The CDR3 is CASSEAGGITDTQYF. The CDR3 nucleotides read TGTGCCAGCAGCGAGGCGGGGGGGATCACAGATACGCAGTATTTT.

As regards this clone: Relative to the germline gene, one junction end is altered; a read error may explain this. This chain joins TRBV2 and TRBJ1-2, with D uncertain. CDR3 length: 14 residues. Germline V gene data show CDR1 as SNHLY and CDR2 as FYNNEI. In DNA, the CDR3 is TGTGCCAGCGCCACAAGCCAACTTAACTATAGCTACACCTTC. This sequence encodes CASATSQLNYSYTF.

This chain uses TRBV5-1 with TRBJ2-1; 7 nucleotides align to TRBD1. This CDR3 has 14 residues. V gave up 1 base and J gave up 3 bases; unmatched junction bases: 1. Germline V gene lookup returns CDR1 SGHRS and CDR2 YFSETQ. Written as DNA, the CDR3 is TGCGCCAGCAGCTTGAGGGACAGCTACAATGAGCAGTTCTTC. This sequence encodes CASSLRDSYNEQFF.

The CDR3 protein is CASSLDRGYGPQHF. CDR3 bases: TGTGCCAGCAGCCTGGACAGGGGCTATGGGCCCCAGCATTTT. The chain has TRBV7-2 and TRBJ1-5; 9 bases fit TRBD1. Trimming cost V 5 bases and J 9 bases; bases outside gene matches: 8. The CDR3 runs to 14 residues. Germline V CDR1 and CDR2: SGHTA, FQGNSA.

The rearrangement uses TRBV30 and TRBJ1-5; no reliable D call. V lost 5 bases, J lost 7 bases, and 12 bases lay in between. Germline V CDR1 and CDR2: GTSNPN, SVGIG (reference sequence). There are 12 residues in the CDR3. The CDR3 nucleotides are TGTGCCTGGGGGAGGATCCTGCAGCCCCAGCATTTT. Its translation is CAWGRILQPQHF. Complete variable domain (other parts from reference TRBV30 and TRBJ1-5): SQTIHQWPATLVQPVGSPLSLECTVEGTSNPNLYWYRQAAGRGLQLLFYSVGIGQISSEVPQNLSASRPQDRQFILSSKKLLLSDSGFYLCAWGRILQPQHFGDGTRLSIL.

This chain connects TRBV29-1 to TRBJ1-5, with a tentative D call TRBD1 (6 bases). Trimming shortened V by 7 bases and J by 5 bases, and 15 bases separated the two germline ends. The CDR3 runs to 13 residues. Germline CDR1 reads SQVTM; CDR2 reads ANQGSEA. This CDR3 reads CSAGQTYDQPQHF. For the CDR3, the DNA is TGCAGCGCTGGACAGACTTACGATCAGCCCCAGCATTTT.

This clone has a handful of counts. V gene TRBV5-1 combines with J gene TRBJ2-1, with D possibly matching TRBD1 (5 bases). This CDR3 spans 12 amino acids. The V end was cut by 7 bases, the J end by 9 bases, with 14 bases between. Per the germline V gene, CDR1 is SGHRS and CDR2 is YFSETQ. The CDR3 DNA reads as TGCGCCAGCGGGGAAGGGGCGAGTGAGCAGTTCTTC. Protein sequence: CASGEGASEQFF.

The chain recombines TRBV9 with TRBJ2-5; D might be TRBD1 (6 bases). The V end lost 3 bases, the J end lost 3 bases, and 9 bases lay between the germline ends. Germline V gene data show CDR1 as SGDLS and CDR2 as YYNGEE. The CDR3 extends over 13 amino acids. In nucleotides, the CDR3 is TGTGCCAGCAGCGCCTACAGGGAAGAGACCCAGTACTTC. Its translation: CASSAYREETQYF. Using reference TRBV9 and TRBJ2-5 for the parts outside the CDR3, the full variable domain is DSGVTQTPKHLITATGQRVTLRCSPRSGDLSVYWYQQSLDQGLQFLIQYYNGEERAKGNILERFSAQQFPDLHSELNLSSLELGDSALYFCASSAYREETQYFGPGTRLLVL.

In DNA, the CDR3 is TGTGCCATCAGTGAGTCGGGGGGGTGGAACACTGAAGCTTTCTTT. It translates to CAISESGGWNTEAFF. The chain combines TRBV10-3 with TRBJ1-1; possible D gene TRBD1, 5 bases. Germline CDR1 and CDR2: ENHRY and SYGVKD. This CDR3 has 15 amino acids. Trimming took off 0 bases at V and 1 base at J, with 9 bases between the two ends.

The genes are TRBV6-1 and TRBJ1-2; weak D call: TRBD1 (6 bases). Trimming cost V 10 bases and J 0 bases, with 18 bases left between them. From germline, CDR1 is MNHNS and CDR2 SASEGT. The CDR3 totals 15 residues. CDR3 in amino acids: CANSLAEGANYGYTF. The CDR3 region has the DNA TGTGCCAATTCGCTCGCCGAGGGGGCTAACTATGGCTACACCTTC.

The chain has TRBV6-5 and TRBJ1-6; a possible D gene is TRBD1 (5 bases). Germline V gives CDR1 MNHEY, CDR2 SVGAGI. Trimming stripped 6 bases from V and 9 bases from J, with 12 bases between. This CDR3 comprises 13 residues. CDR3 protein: CASRQDLASPLHF. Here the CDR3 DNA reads TGTGCCAGCAGACAGGATCTGGCTTCACCCCTCCACTTT.

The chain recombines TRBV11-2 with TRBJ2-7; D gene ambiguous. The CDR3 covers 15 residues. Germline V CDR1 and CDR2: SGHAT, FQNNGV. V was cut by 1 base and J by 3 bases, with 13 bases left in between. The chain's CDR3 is CASSLVQSIRYEQYF. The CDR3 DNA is TGTGCCAGCAGCTTAGTACAGAGTATACGCTACGAGCAGTACTTC.

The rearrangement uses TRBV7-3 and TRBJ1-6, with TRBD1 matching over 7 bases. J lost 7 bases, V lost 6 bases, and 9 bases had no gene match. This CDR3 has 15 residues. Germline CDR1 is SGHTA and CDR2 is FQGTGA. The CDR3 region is CASRSTGVGNSPLHF. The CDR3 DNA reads TGTGCCAGCAGGTCCACAGGGGTTGGGAATTCACCCCTCCACTTT.

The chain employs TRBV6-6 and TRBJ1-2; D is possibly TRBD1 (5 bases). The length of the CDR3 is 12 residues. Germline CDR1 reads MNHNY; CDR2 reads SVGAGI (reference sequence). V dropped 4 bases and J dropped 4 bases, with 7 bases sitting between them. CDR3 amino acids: CASSFRAYGYTF. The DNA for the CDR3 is TGTGCCAGCAGTTTCAGGGCCTATGGCTACACCTTC.

CDR3 protein: CSATRLEQFF. CDR3 nucleotide sequence: TGCAGTGCTACTCGACTTGAGCAGTTCTTC. The chain uses TRBV20-1 and TRBJ2-1; D uncertain. CDR3 length equals 10 residues. V was clipped by 4 bases and J by 9 bases, with 7 bases between them. From germline, CDR1 is DFQATT and CDR2 SNEGSKA (reference sequence).

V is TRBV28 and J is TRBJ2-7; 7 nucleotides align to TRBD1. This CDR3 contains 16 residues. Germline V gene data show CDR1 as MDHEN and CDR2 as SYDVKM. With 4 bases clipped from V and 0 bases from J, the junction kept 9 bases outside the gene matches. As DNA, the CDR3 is TGTGCCAGCAGTTCCGCTGGGACAGTTAGCTCCTACGAGCAGTACTTC. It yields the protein CASSSAGTVSSYEQYF.

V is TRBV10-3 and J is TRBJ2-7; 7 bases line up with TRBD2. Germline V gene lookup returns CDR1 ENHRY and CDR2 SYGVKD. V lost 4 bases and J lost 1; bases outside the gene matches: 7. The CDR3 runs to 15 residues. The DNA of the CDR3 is TGTGCCATCAGTGGGGGGGAGGGTGGATCCTACGAGCAGTACTTC. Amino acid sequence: CAISGGEGGSYEQYF.